The present T cell receptor beta chain was sequenced within a study of blood T cell repertoires in COVID-19. Overall study: PBMCs, B-cell-depleted T cells, or T cells provided the cDNA or gDNA that made up the material.

In the authors' workflow: Estimated nucleated cell counts came from reference gene primer amplification. Sequencing was performed with immunoSEQ multiplex PCR; in TCRdb, only in-frame clones are kept and a portion is missing. V, J and clone size were drawn from that table, and D and trimming were deduced from the DNA. The sample contains approximately 220,000 clones, 80% to 85% of which appear only once. For recovered donors of Cohort 3, there were two negative PCRs, clearance, or symptom resolution. Germline values: CDR1 SQVTM, CDR2 ANQGSEA. V shed 8 bases and J 6 bases; nucleotides not matched to a gene: 14. This CDR3 region has 16 residues.

The clonotype was recovered from a woman aged 40 to 50 who had recovered from COVID-19. The V call is TRBV29-1, the J call TRBJ2-4, with 12 bases identical to TRBD2. The sequenced sample consisted of PBMCs or T cells enriched from blood (not recorded which). CDR3 sequence: CSSLGGTSGSLNIQYF. Written as DNA, the CDR3 is TGCAGCTCCCTAGGGGGGACTAGCGGGTCGTTAAACATTCAGTACTTC.